This entry lists 13 T cell receptor beta chains sequenced from one sample in a study of identical twins. TCRdb analysed the 5' RACE reads with MiXCR anew, one entry per CDR3 protein. The sample has under 1 million distinct CDR3 sequences; 9% to 15% are singletons. The sample also formed part of further work on yellow fever vaccine responses in identical twins.

The specimen was PBMCs. The origin of the receptors is a woman in her late teens or twenties in good health.

This clonotype was seen a few times. The genes are TRBV6-6 and TRBJ2-7; 9 bases map to TRBD2. V lost 7 bases, J lost 3 bases, and 4 bases stayed unmatched. This CDR3 has 13 amino acids. In germline, CDR1 is MNHNY, CDR2 SVGAGI (reference sequence). The CDR3 sequence: CASTRAGGYEQYF. CDR3 in DNA: TGTGCCAGCACCCGAGCGGGAGGCTACGAGCAGTACTTC.

This clonotype was seen only a few times. The CDR3 loop is CSVGSGRDTEAFF. The CDR3 bases are TGCAGCGTTGGTTCAGGGAGGGACACTGAAGCTTTCTTT. The rearrangement links TRBV29-1 to TRBJ1-1; possibly TRBD1 for D (5 bases). Germline V gene data show CDR1 as SQVTM and CDR2 as ANQGSEA. This CDR3 region has 13 residues. With 4 bases removed from V and 3 bases from J, the gap between germline ends came to 12 bases.

In this sample, this clonotype turned up a few times. The CDR3 is CASSYSMGRIATEAFF. The DNA for the CDR3 is TGTGCCAGCAGTTACTCGATGGGGAGAATCGCCACTGAAGCTTTCTTT. This chain joins TRBV6-2 or TRBV6-3 and TRBJ1-1; D uncertain. Trimming left V 0 bases short and J 4 bases short, with 15 bases between. Germline V CDR1 and CDR2: MNHEY, SVGEGT. The CDR3 is made up of 16 amino acids.

This clonotype was observed a few times. This rearrangement joins TRBV10-3 to TRBJ2-1; TRBD2 might be the D (6 bases). Trimming took off 0 bases at V and 4 bases at J, with 10 bases between the two ends. This CDR3 spans 15 amino acids. CDR1 ENHRY and CDR2 SYGVKD come from the germline V gene. The CDR3 DNA reads as TGTGCCATCAGTGAGTCTAGGGCGGGGTACAATGAGCAGTTCTTC. It codes for CAISESRAGYNEQFF.

There are a few counts of this clonotype. The rearrangement links TRBV6-5 to TRBJ2-1; D unclear. Between the trimmed V and J ends, which lost 0 bases and 9 bases, there was a span of 9 bases. From germline, CDR1 is MNHEY and CDR2 SVGAGI. The length of the CDR3 is 13 residues. CDR3 coding DNA: TGTGCCAGCAGTTACTCGATTGGGTTTGAGCAGTTCTTC. Protein product: CASSYSIGFEQFF.

The sample holds many counts of this clonotype. This chain connects TRBV7-2 to TRBJ1-6, with D possibly matching TRBD1 (6 bases). V was cut by 5 bases and J by 9 bases, with 14 bases left in between. Germline CDR1 SGHTA, CDR2 FQGNSA. This CDR3 is 14 amino acids long. The CDR3 DNA sequence: TGTGCCAGCAGCAAACAGGGCGGGAGTTCACCCCTCCACTTT. Protein product: CASSKQGGSSPLHF. The whole variable domain, filled in from reference TRBV7-2 and TRBJ1-6, reads GAGVSQSPSNKVTEKGKDVELRCDPISGHTALYWYRQSLGQGLEFLIYFQGNSAPDKSGLPSDRFSAERTGGSVSTLTIQRTQQEDSAVYLCASSKQGGSSPLHFGNGTRLTVT.

The genes are TRBV20-1 and TRBJ2-1, with 7 bases that match TRBD2. With 4 bases clipped from V and 4 bases from J, the junction kept 7 bases outside the gene matches. CDR1 DFQATT and CDR2 SNEGSKA come from the germline V gene (reference sequence). The CDR3 contains 14 residues. For the CDR3, the DNA is TGCAGTGCTAATCCTAGCGGAATATACAATGAGCAGTTCTTC. Its translation is CSANPSGIYNEQFF.

This clonotype was counted only a few times. The rearrangement links TRBV12-5 to TRBJ2-5; the D gene is possibly TRBD2 (5 bases). The CDR3 length is 15 residues. The V gene's germline CDR1 is LGHNT and CDR2 FRNRAP. V was shortened by 2 bases and J by 5 bases, with 15 bases between the two germline ends. CDR3 sequence: CASGLIPGILETQYF. The CDR3 region has the DNA TGTGCTAGTGGTTTGATTCCGGGGATTTTGGAGACCCAGTACTTC.

The chain links TRBV12-3 or TRBV12-4 to TRBJ2-2, with TRBD2 matching over 9 bases. The CDR3 sequence is 16 residues long. Germline trimming cut 1 base from V and 2 bases from J; bases unmatched to any gene: 2. CDR3 nucleotide sequence: TGTGCCAGCAGTTTAGGTAGCGGGGGCAACACCGGGGAGCTGTTTTTT. Translation gives CASSLGSGGNTGELFF.

This clonotype was picked up a small number of times. The J gene is TRBJ2-1, the V gene TRBV11-3, with D tentatively TRBD1 (5 bases). Germline V gene data show CDR1 as SGHNT and CDR2 as YENEEA. The V and J ends lost 0 bases and 1 base respectively, with 7 bases between them. The CDR3 is made up of 15 amino acids. The CDR3 DNA reads TGTGCCAGCAGCTTAGATGGACAATCCTACAATGAGCAGTTCTTC. Translating it yields CASSLDGQSYNEQFF.

The genes are TRBV11-2 and TRBJ2-7; 11 bases agree with TRBD1. Trimming at V came to 5 bases and at J to 7 bases, leaving 7 bases not matched to a gene. Germline CDR1 and CDR2: SGHAT and FQNNGV. This CDR3 contains 14 residues. The CDR3, as DNA: TGTGCCAGCAGCACAGGACAGGGGGCGGTGGAGCAGTACGTC. Its translation: CASSTGQGAVEQYV.

This clonotype was found a few times. The V call is TRBV7-9, the J call TRBJ2-1; TRBD2 agrees at 12 bases. The germline CDR1 and CDR2 sequences are SEHNR and FQNEAQ (reference sequence). The CDR3 loop spans 17 amino acids. The V gene end was trimmed by 5 bases and the J gene end by 1 base; junction bases not matched to a gene: 6. CDR3 in DNA: TGTGCCAGCAGCACGACTAGCGGGAGACGTTCCTACAATGAGCAGTTCTTC. It translates to CASSTTSGRRSYNEQFF. The whole variable domain, filled in from reference TRBV7-9 and TRBJ2-1, reads DTGVSQNPRHKITKRGQNVTFRCDPISEHNRLYWYRQTLGQGPEFLTYFQNEAQLEKSRLLSDRFSAERPKGSFSTLEIQRTEQGDSAMYLCASSTTSGRRSYNEQFFGPGTRLTVL.

The chain combines TRBV20-1 with TRBJ2-5; maybe TRBD1 (5 bases). Trimming stripped 3 bases from V and 5 bases from J, with 13 bases between. The length of the CDR3 is 13 residues. Looked up from germline, CDR1 is DFQATT and CDR2 is SNEGSKA (reference sequence). The CDR3 DNA is TGCAGTGCTAGGGCTTGGGGCCGGGAGACCCAGTACTTC. It is translated as CSARAWGRETQYF.